A single sample is the source of the 9 T cell receptor beta chains below, sequenced in a study of cytomegalovirus exposure and HLA in healthy donors. A multiplex PCR was run with 60 Vbeta primers and 13 Jbeta primers. Here immunoSEQ multiplex PCR was the method, and the copy in TCRdb shows in-frame clones only, minus some. Of about 220,000 clones in the sample, 76% were seen once. Sequenced material: PBMCs. All receptors come from a man aged 18 to 30 in good health and CMV-seronegative.

The CDR3 DNA follows: TGTGCCAGCAGCTTAAGGGCGGGGGACCCCACAGATACGCAGTATTTT. It is translated as CASSLRAGDPTDTQYF. The chain carries TRBV11-2 and TRBJ2-3, with 7 bases fitting TRBD2. This CDR3 comprises 16 residues. CDR1 and CDR2 from the germline V gene are SGHAT and FQNNGV. Trimming at V came to 2 bases and at J to 2 bases, leaving 7 bases not matched to a gene.

The chain combines TRBV9 with TRBJ2-5; maybe TRBD2 (6 bases). Germline V gene sequence: CDR1 SGDLS, CDR2 YYNGEE. Between the trimmed V and J ends, which lost 3 bases and 5 bases, there was a span of 20 bases. The CDR3 totals 16 residues. The CDR3 loop is CASSEGARGRWETQYF. The CDR3 nucleotides are TGTGCCAGCAGCGAGGGAGCCAGAGGGAGGTGGGAGACCCAGTACTTC.

This clone was found a few times. The V and J genes are TRBV7-9 and TRBJ1-1; maybe TRBD1 (5 bases). Germline V gene data show CDR1 as SEHNR and CDR2 as FQNEAQ (reference sequence). The CDR3 spans 13 residues. The germline V and J ends were trimmed by 4 bases and 11 bases, with 17 bases remaining between them. Written as DNA, the CDR3 is TGTGCCAGCAGCTACCCTGGGGCAGGTGTGGCTTTCTTT. Protein: CASSYPGAGVAFF.

The rearrangement uses TRBV5-1 and TRBJ2-7; 11 nucleotides align to TRBD1. Germline V gene data show CDR1 as SGHRS and CDR2 as YFSETQ. V trimming: 7 bases; J trimming: 0 bases; junction bases outside the gene matches: 6. The CDR3 is made up of 15 amino acids. The CDR3 is CASQGQGAVSYEQYF. The DNA for the CDR3 is TGCGCCAGCCAAGGACAGGGGGCCGTCTCCTACGAGCAGTACTTC. Looking up the rest from reference TRBV5-1 and TRBJ2-7 gives the full variable domain: KAGVTQTPRYLIKTRGQQVTLSCSPISGHRSVSWYQQTPGQGLQFLFEYFSETQRNKGNFPGRFSGRQFSNSRSEMNVSTLELGDSALYLCASQGQGAVSYEQYFGPGTRLTVT.

This clone was detected a few times. The J gene is TRBJ2-1, the V gene TRBV5-1; 14 nucleotides line up with TRBD2. V was pared by 1 base and J by 6 bases, with 12 bases of the junction left unmatched. CDR1 and CDR2 (germline): SGHRS, YFSETQ. This CDR3 is 19 amino acids long. The DNA of the CDR3 is TGCGCCAGCAGCTTGACAGGGGCCGGACTAGCGGGAGGCTTCAATGAGCAGTTCTTC. Its translation: CASSLTGAGLAGGFNEQFF. Variable domain in full (rest from reference TRBV5-1 and TRBJ2-1): KAGVTQTPRYLIKTRGQQVTLSCSPISGHRSVSWYQQTPGQGLQFLFEYFSETQRNKGNFPGRFSGRQFSNSRSEMNVSTLELGDSALYLCASSLTGAGLAGGFNEQFFGPGTRLTVL.

With respect to this clone: Within the sample, other DNA sequences also encode this same CDR3. The CDR3 loop reads CASSLEGGGQPQHF. CDR3 sequence (DNA): TGCGCCAGCAGCTTGGAAGGGGGCGGTCAGCCCCAGCATTTT. This chain links TRBV5-1 with TRBJ1-5, with TRBD1 matching 7 bases. From germline, CDR1 is SGHRS and CDR2 YFSETQ. This CDR3 region has 14 residues. The V and J ends lost 0 bases and 6 bases, in that order; junction bases with no gene match: 3.

The gene calls are TRBV5-1 and TRBJ2-2; D is perhaps TRBD2 (6 bases). The germline V gene has CDR1 SGHRS and CDR2 YFSETQ. The CDR3 runs 13 residues. Trimming cost V 0 bases and J 7 bases, with 7 bases left between them. CDR3 region: CASSLVAVGELFF. DNA of the CDR3: TGCGCCAGCAGCTTGGTAGCGGTCGGGGAGCTGTTTTTT. Using reference TRBV5-1 and TRBJ2-2 for the parts outside the CDR3, the full variable domain is KAGVTQTPRYLIKTRGQQVTLSCSPISGHRSVSWYQQTPGQGLQFLFEYFSETQRNKGNFPGRFSGRQFSNSRSEMNVSTLELGDSALYLCASSLVAVGELFFGEGSRLTVL.

The rearrangement joins TRBV5-4 to TRBJ1-6; D might be TRBD1 (6 bases). The CDR3 is 15 amino acids. Trimming stripped 3 bases from V and 6 bases from J, with 13 bases between. Germline-derived CDR1 and CDR2 are SGHNT and YYREEE (reference sequence). The CDR3 region is CASSWNQGSNSPLHF. CDR3 nucleotide sequence: TGTGCCAGCAGCTGGAATCAGGGGTCTAATTCACCCCTCCACTTT. Full variable domain (missing parts from reference TRBV5-4 and TRBJ1-6): ETGVTQSPTHLIKTRGQQVTLRCSSQSGHNTVSWYQQALGQGPQFIFQYYREEENGRGNFPPRFSGLQFPNYSSELNVNALELDDSALYLCASSWNQGSNSPLHFGNGTRLTVT.

The V and J genes are TRBV4-1 and TRBJ1-5, with TRBD1 matching 10 bases. Germline trimming cut 4 bases from V and 6 bases from J; bases unmatched to any gene: 3. Looked up from germline, CDR1 is MGHRA and CDR2 is YSYEKL. This CDR3 region has 14 residues. In DNA, the CDR3 is TGCGCCAGCAGCCCCGGACAGGGGGTTCAGCCCCAGCATTTT. Its protein is CASSPGQGVQPQHF.